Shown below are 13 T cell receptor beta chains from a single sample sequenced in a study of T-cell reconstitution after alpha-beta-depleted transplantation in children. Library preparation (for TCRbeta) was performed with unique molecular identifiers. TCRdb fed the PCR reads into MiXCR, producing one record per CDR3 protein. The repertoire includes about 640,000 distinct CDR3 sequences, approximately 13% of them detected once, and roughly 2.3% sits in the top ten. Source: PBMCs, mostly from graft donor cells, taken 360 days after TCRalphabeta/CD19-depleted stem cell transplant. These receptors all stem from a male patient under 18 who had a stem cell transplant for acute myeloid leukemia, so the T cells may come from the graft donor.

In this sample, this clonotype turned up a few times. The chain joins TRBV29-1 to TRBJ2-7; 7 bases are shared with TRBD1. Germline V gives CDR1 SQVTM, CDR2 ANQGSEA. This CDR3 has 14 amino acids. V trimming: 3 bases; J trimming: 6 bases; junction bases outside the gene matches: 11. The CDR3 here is CSVELLGDRPEQYF. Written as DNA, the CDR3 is TGCAGCGTTGAGCTCCTGGGGGACAGACCCGAGCAGTACTTC.

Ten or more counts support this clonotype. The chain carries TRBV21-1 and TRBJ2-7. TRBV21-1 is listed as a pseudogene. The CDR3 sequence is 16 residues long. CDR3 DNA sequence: TGTGCCAGCAGCAAAGAGTTCGGCAGGAACTCCTACGAGCAGTACTTC. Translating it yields CASSKEFGRNSYEQYF.

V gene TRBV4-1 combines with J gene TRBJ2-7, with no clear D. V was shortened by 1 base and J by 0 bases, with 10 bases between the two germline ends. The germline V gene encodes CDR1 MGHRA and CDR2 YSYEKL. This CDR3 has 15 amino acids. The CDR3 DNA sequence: TGCGCCAGCAGCCAAGGCGCAGGACCCTCCTACGAGCAGTACTTC. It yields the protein CASSQGAGPSYEQYF.

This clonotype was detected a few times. The CDR3 region has the DNA TGCGCCAGCAGCTTCCCGGGACTCCCGGACACCGGGGAGCTGTTTTTT. It encodes CASSFPGLPDTGELFF. The rearrangement links TRBV5-1 to TRBJ2-2, with D perhaps matching TRBD2 (6 bases). The V and J ends lost 2 bases and 3 bases respectively, with 14 bases between them. This CDR3 region has 16 residues. The germline V gene encodes CDR1 SGHRS and CDR2 YFSETQ.

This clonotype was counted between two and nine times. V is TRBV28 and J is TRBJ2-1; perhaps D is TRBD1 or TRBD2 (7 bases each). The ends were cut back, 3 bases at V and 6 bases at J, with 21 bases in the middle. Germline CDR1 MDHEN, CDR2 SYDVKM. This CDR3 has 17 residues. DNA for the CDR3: TGTGCCAGCAGTTTGGCCAGCCCACTCAGGGGGGGCAATGAGCAGTTCTTC. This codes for CASSLASPLRGGNEQFF. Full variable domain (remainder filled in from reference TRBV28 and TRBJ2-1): DVKVTQSSRYLVKRTGEKVFLECVQDMDHENMFWYRQDPGLGLRLIYFSYDVKMKEKGDIPEGYSVSREKKERFSLILESASTNQTSMYLCASSLASPLRGGNEQFFGPGTRLTVL.

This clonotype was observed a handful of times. The CDR3 region has the DNA TGTGCCAGCACCGTACTTGGGGCCCGATCCAATGAGCAGTTCTTC. Encoded protein: CASTVLGARSNEQFF. The gene calls are TRBV6-2 or TRBV6-3 and TRBJ2-1, with D perhaps TRBD1 (5 bases). Germline loops: CDR1 MNHEY, CDR2 SVGEGT. V lost 7 bases and J lost 6, with 19 bases in between. This CDR3 comprises 15 residues.

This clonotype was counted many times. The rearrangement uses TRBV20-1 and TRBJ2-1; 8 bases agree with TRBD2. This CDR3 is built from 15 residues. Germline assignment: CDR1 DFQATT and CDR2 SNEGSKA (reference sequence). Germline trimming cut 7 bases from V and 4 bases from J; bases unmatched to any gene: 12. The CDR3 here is CSGSKLAASYNEQFF. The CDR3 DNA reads TGCAGTGGTTCAAAACTAGCGGCTTCTTACAATGAGCAGTTCTTC.

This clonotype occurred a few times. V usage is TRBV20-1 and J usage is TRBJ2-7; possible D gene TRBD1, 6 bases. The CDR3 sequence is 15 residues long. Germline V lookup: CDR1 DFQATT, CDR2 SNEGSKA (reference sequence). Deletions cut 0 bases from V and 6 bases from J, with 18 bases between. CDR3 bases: TGCAGTGCTAGAGATTGGGAACAGGGAAACGGCGAGCAGTACTTC. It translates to CSARDWEQGNGEQYF.

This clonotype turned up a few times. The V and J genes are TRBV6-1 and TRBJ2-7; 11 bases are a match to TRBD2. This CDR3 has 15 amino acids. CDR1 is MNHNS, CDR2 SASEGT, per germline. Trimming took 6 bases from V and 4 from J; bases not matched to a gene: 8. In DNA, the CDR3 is TGTGCCAGCAGACCGGGACTAGCGGTCGATTACGAGCAGTACTTC. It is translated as CASRPGLAVDYEQYF.

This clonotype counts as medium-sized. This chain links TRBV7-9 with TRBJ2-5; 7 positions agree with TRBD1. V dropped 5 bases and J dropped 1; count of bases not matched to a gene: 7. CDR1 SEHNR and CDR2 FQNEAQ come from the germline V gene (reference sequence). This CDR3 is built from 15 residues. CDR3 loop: CASSEITGAQETQYF. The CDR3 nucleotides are TGTGCCAGCAGCGAAATCACAGGGGCCCAAGAGACCCAGTACTTC.

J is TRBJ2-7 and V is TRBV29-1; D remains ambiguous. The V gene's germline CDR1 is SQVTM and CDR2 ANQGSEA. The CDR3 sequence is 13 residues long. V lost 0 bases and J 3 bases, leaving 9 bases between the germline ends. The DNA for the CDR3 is TGCAGCGTTGAAGATCGTTTGAGCTACGAGCAGTACTTC. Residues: CSVEDRLSYEQYF.

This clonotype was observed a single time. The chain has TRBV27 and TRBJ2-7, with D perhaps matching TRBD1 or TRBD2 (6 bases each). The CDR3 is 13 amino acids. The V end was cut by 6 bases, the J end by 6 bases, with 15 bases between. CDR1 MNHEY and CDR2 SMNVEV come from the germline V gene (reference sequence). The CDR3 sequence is CASSHRGAAEQYF. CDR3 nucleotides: TGTGCCAGCAGCCATAGGGGGGCCGCCGAGCAGTACTTC.

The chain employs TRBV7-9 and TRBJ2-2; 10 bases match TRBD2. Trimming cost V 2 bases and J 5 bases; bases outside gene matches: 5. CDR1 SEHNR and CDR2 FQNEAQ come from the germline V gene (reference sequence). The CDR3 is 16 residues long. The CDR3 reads CASSLYLAGVTGELFF. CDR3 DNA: TGTGCCAGCAGCTTATACCTAGCGGGAGTGACCGGGGAGCTGTTTTTT.